This T cell receptor (beta chain) was identified in a study of control samples from healthy donors and cancer patients. The table lists this clone with a few counts. Produced via immunoSEQ multiplex PCR; TCRdb's table is partial and in-frame only. Of some 120,000 clones in the sample, about 88% were seen once. CDR3 length equals 16 residues. CDR1 is SEHNR and CDR2 is FQNEAQ in the germline V gene (reference sequence). V gave up 3 bases and J gave up 0 bases; unmatched junction bases: 4. Sequenced: blood. The TCR sequence derives from an older woman in good health. The chain carries TRBV7-9 and TRBJ2-1; 8 nucleotides line up with TRBD2. The CDR3 spells CASSFMGLGSYNEQFF. CDR3 bases: TGTGCCAGCAGCTTCATGGGACTAGGCTCCTACAATGAGCAGTTCTTC.